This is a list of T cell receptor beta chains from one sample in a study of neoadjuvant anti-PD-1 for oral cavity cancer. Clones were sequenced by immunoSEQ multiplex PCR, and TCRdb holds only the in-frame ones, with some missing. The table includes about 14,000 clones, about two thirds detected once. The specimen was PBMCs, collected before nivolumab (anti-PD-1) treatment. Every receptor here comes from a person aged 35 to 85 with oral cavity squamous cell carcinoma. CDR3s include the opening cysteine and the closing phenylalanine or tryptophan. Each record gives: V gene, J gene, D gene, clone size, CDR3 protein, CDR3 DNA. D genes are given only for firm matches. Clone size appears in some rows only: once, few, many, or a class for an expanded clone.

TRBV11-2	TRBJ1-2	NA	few	CASSLGVTGRYTF	TGTGCCAGCAGCTTAGGAGTAACAGGGAGGTACACCTTC
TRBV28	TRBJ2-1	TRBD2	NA	CASSGELAAYNEQFF	TGTGCCAGCAGTGGGGAACTAGCGGCCTACAATGAGCAGTTCTTC
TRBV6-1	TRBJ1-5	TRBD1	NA	CASSELPTGGTGQPQHF	TGTGCCAGCAGTGAACTACCCACAGGGGGGACGGGCCAGCCCCAGCATTTT
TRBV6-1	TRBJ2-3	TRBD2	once	CASMFRLAGGQAQYF	TGTGCCAGCATGTTTCGACTAGCGGGAGGGCAGGCGCAGTATTTT
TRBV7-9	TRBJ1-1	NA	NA	CASSSFTGRQRDTEAFF	TGTGCCAGCAGCTCATTTACGGGCCGACAGCGGGACACTGAAGCTTTCTTT
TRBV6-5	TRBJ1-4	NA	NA	CASSMTAGNEKLFF	TGTGCCAGCAGCATGACAGCTGGTAATGAAAAACTGTTTTTT
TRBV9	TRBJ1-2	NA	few	CASSVEGGRATTGYTF	TGTGCCAGCAGCGTAGAGGGGGGCAGGGCTACTACTGGCTACACCTTC
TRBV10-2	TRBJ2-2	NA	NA	CASSDGFVYTGELFF	TGCGCCAGCAGTGACGGCTTTGTCTACACCGGGGAGCTGTTTTTT
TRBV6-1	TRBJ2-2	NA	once	CASSGGTHTGELFF	TGTGCCAGCAGTGGTGGGACTCACACCGGGGAGCTGTTTTTT
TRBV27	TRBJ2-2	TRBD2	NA	CASSASGLAGVYTGELFF	TGTGCCAGCAGTGCCTCGGGACTAGCGGGAGTCTACACCGGGGAGCTGTTTTTT
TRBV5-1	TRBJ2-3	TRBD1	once	CASSYKGAGDTQYF	TGCGCCAGCAGTTACAAGGGGGCTGGGGATACGCAGTATTTT
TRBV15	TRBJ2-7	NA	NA	CATSRTGRSYEQYF	TGTGCCACCAGCAGGACTGGCAGGAGCTACGAGCAGTACTTC
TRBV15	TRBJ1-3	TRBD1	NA	CATSGDWTGGNTIYF	TGTGCCACCAGCGGGGATTGGACAGGGGGAAACACCATATATTTT
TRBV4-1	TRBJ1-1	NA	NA	CASSPHLGNTEAFF	TGCGCCAGCAGTCCACACCTAGGGAACACTGAAGCTTTCTTT
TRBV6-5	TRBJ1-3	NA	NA	CASRKGMDSGNTIYF	TGTGCCAGCAGGAAAGGGATGGATTCTGGAAACACCATATATTTT
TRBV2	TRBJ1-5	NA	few	CASSGQGRNQPQHF	TGTGCCAGCAGTGGGCAGGGTCGCAATCAGCCCCAGCATTTT
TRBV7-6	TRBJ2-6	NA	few	CASSPGPGANVLTF	TGTGCCAGCAGCCCGGGTCCTGGGGCCAACGTCCTGACTTTC
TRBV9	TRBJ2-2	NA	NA	CASSPRTGSNTGELFF	TGTGCCAGCAGCCCTCGGACTGGATCGAACACCGGGGAGCTGTTTTTT
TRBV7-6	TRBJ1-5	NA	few	CASSLAELPNQPQHF	TGTGCCAGCAGCTTAGCGGAACTCCCGAATCAGCCCCAGCATTTT
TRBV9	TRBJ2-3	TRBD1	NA	CASSNKQGADTQYF	TGTGCCAGCAGTAACAAACAGGGGGCAGATACGCAGTATTTT
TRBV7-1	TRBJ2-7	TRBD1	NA	CASSFGTAYEQYF	TGTGCCAGCAGCTTTGGGACAGCCTACGAGCAGTACTTC
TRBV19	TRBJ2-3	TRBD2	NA	CASNRGLAGAGTQYF	TGTGCCAGTAACCGGGGACTAGCGGGAGCAGGCACGCAGTATTTT
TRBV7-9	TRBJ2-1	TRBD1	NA	CASSPGQGAVSDEQFF	TGTGCCAGCAGCCCAGGACAGGGGGCGGTTAGCGATGAGCAGTTCTTC
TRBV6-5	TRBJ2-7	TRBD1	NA	CASGDRGVTYEQYF	TGTGCCAGCGGGGACAGGGGGGTGACCTACGAGCAGTACTTC
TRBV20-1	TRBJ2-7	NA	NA	CSAKRDVEQYF	TGCAGTGCAAAACGGGACGTCGAGCAGTACTTC
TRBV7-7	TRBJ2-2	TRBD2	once	CASGVAGETGELFF	TGTGCCAGCGGGGTAGCGGGAGAAACCGGGGAGCTGTTTTTT
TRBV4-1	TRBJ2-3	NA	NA	CASSLDTDLRADTQYF	TGCGCCAGCAGCCTAGACACGGATTTGCGTGCAGATACGCAGTATTTT
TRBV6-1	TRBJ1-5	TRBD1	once	CASSELTGSEQPQHF	TGTGCCAGCAGTGAATTGACAGGGTCCGAGCAGCCCCAGCATTTT
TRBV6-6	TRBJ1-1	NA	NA	CTSTLTAFAEAFF	TGTACCAGCACCTTGACTGCGTTCGCTGAAGCTTTCTTT
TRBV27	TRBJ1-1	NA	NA	CASSTGGFEAFF	TGTGCCAGCAGCACTGGGGGTTTTGAAGCTTTCTTT
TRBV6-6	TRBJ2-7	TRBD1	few	CASSLTTGQGREQYF	TGTGCCAGCAGTCTTACAACGGGACAGGGACGCGAGCAGTACTTC
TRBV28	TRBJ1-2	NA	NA	CASSPSTGDYGYTF	TGTGCCAGCAGTCCTAGCACGGGGGATTATGGCTACACCTTC